This TCR beta chain was documented in a study of T-cell reconstitution after alpha-beta-depleted transplantation in children. V gave up 7 bases and J gave up 0 bases, with 16 bases separating them. Germline V gives CDR1 MNHEY, CDR2 SMNVEV (reference sequence). This CDR3 has 15 amino acids. TCRbeta library preparation incorporated unique molecular identifiers. Using its own MiXCR run on the PCR reads, TCRdb lists one record per CDR3 protein. The sample has around 400,000 distinct CDR3 sequences; around 21% are singletons. This specimen consisted of PBMCs from the stem cell graft donor, obtained from the stem cell graft. This clonotype originated in a human donor who donated a stem cell graft to a child with acute myeloid leukemia. This chain joins TRBV27 and TRBJ2-7; D could derive from TRBD1 or TRBD2 (5 bases each). DNA for the CDR3: TGTGCCAGCAAGGGGTCGGGGCAAAGCTCCTACGAGCAGTACTTC. Amino acids: CASKGSGQSSYEQYF.